A selection of T cell receptor beta chains follows, all from one sample in a study of blood T cell repertoires in COVID-19. Assay used: immunoSEQ multiplex PCR; TCRdb lists only in-frame clones, some missing. This sample yields about 210,000 clones, of which around four fifths are seen a single time; 0.8% to 0.95% belongs to the top ten. Material for sequencing was peripheral blood. The receptors shown here come from a man in his sixties with COVID-19, enrolled during active disease. Each CDR3 is given with its conserved first and last residue. A D gene is named only where the DNA matches it firmly. Part of the rows lack a size; the others show once, few, many or a class for expanded clones.

TRBJ2-1,NA,TRBV7-2,NA,CASSLEYRNEQFF,TGTGCCAGCAGCTTAGAATACAGAAATGAGCAGTTCTTC
TRBJ2-3,TRBD2,TRBV20-1,NA,CSASRSGRRITDTQYF,TGCAGTGCTAGTAGAAGCGGGAGACGAATCACAGATACGCAGTATTTT
TRBJ1-3,NA,TRBV27,NA,CASSSRAGVSGNTIYF,TGTGCCAGCAGTTCCCGGGCCGGGGTATCTGGAAACACCATATATTTT
TRBJ1-2,NA,TRBV28,NA,CASSPGLYGYTF,TGTGCCAGCAGTCCGGGTTTATATGGCTACACCTTC
TRBJ2-7,TRBD2,TRBV7-8,NA,CASSLEAGGPEQYF,TGTGCCAGCAGCTTAGAAGCGGGAGGGCCGGAGCAGTACTTC
TRBJ2-2,TRBD1,TRBV5-6,once,CASSLGQGIGELFF,TGTGCCAGCAGCTTAGGACAGGGGATCGGGGAGCTGTTTTTT
TRBJ1-5,TRBD1,TRBV5-4,few,CATSTDRVNQPQHF,TGTGCCACCAGCACGGACAGGGTAAACCAGCCCCAGCATTTT
TRBJ1-1,NA,TRBV10-3,NA,CAIKGGPRNAEAFF,TGTGCCATCAAGGGGGGGCCGAGGAACGCTGAAGCTTTCTTT
TRBJ1-2,NA,TRBV5-1,NA,CASSLGFTSGGYTF,TGCGCCAGCAGCTTGGGCTTCACGAGTGGTGGCTACACCTTC
TRBJ2-6,NA,TRBV2,NA,CASRGGSTGFGSGANVLTF,TGTGCCAGCAGGGGGGGATCGACAGGGTTCGGCTCTGGGGCCAACGTCCTGACTTTC
TRBJ2-3,NA,TRBV5-1,NA,CASSLRLGGVADTQYF,TGCGCCAGCAGCTTGAGGCTCGGCGGTGTCGCAGATACGCAGTATTTT
TRBJ1-6,TRBD1,TRBV5-1,NA,CASSLGQGDSPLHF,TGCGCCAGCAGCTTGGGACAGGGGGATTCACCCCTCCACTTT
TRBJ2-5,NA,TRBV19,NA,CASSMIGMETQYF,TGTGCCAGTAGTATGATCGGGATGGAGACCCAGTACTTC
TRBJ1-5,TRBD1,TRBV28,NA,CASSTLDRGGNQPQHF,TGTGCCAGCAGTACCCTAGACAGGGGTGGCAATCAGCCCCAGCATTTT
TRBJ1-5,TRBD1,TRBV9,NA,CASSAGQYGQPQHF,TGTGCCAGCAGCGCGGGACAGTATGGCCAGCCCCAGCATTTT
TRBJ2-2,TRBD1,TRBV9,NA,CASSGRTGESTGELFF,TGTGCCAGCAGCGGACGGACAGGGGAATCCACCGGGGAGCTGTTTTTT
TRBJ2-1,TRBD2,TRBV5-1,once,CASSLAGGRAYNEQFF,TGCGCCAGCAGCTTGGCCGGCGGGAGGGCCTACAATGAGCAGTTCTTC
TRBJ2-6,NA,TRBV12-3/TRBV12-4,NA,CASSLAGANVLTF,TGTGCCAGCAGTTTGGCCGGGGCCAACGTCCTGACTTTC
TRBJ2-6,TRBD1,TRBV5-1,NA,CASSLGKGRDRAGANVLTF,TGCGCCAGCAGCTTGGGTAAGGGCCGGGACAGGGCTGGGGCCAACGTCCTGACTTTC
TRBJ2-1,TRBD1,TRBV7-9,NA,CASSQGRGTNEQFF,TGTGCCAGCAGCCAAGGCAGGGGGACCAATGAGCAGTTCTTC
TRBJ1-6,TRBD1,TRBV19,once,CASGPTGGDSPLHF,TGTGCCAGTGGACCGACAGGGGGGGATTCACCCCTCCACTTT
TRBJ1-1,TRBD1,TRBV7-9,NA,CASSQETGGGTEAFF,TGTGCCAGCAGCCAAGAAACAGGGGGCGGCACTGAAGCTTTCTTT
TRBJ1-1,NA,TRBV13,few,CASSPRGVVTEAFF,TGTGCCAGCAGCCCTCGCGGGGTGGTCACTGAAGCTTTCTTT
TRBJ1-2,NA,TRBV7-2,few,CASSAQSYGYTF,TGTGCCAGCAGCGCACAATCCTATGGCTACACCTTC
TRBJ2-5,NA,TRBV7-6,NA,CASSLAPKETQYF,TGTGCCAGCAGCTTAGCTCCCAAAGAGACCCAGTACTTC
TRBJ1-4,NA,TRBV30,NA,CAWQRRSEKLFF,TGTGCCTGGCAGCGCCGGTCCGAAAAACTGTTTTTT